This T cell receptor beta chain emerged from a study of T cells in Graves' hyperthyroidism and ophthalmopathy. This clonotype came up many times. Its specificity is not known. Researchers amplified the TCR beta CDR3 regions from RNA transcripts. When the TCR CDR3 underwent first-round RT-PCR, the HTBI primer set was used. TCRdb re-called the multiplex PCR reads with MiXCR, one entry per CDR3 protein. The sample holds roughly 330,000 distinct CDR3 sequences, 15% to 20% seen once. The V gene end was trimmed by 5 bases and the J gene end by 0 bases; junction bases not matched to a gene: 12. The CDR3 sequence is 17 residues long. Germline V gives CDR1 MDHEN, CDR2 SYDVKM. General observations from the study: Blood also held most thyroid clonotypes expanded beyond 0.001.

This clonotype originated in a man between 25 and 39 years old with Graves' hyperthyroidism. The sequenced material came from blood. The chain uses TRBV28 and TRBJ1-2; 7 bases align to TRBD1. The CDR3 nucleotides read TGTGCCAGCAGTCCCTCAACAGGGGTTGAGTCTAACTATGGCTACACCTTC. Encoded protein: CASSPSTGVESNYGYTF.